This T cell receptor beta chain emerged from a study of identical twins. Overall study findings and caveats: Some out-of-frame alpha sequences were shared by twins, and these showed excess low generation probability.

This clonotype appeared once. No antigen is known for it. Each CDR3 protein is one row after TCRdb ran MiXCR on the 5' RACE reads. The sample carries roughly 540,000 distinct CDR3 sequences, about 20% recorded once. V lost 1 base and J 5 bases, leaving 14 bases between the germline ends. From germline, CDR1 is LGHNA and CDR2 YSLEER. This CDR3 is 15 amino acids long. The same sample was also studied in work on T cells expressing NK-cell markers.

The sequencing sample was made of CD4+ T cells sorted from blood. The TCR sequence derives from a young woman in good health. The rearrangement links TRBV4-3 to TRBJ2-5; D could derive from TRBD1 or TRBD2 (5 bases each). CDR3 sequence reads: CASSQATSGGETQYF. CDR3 nucleotides: TGCGCCAGCAGCCAAGCTACTAGTGGGGGTGAGACCCAGTACTTC.